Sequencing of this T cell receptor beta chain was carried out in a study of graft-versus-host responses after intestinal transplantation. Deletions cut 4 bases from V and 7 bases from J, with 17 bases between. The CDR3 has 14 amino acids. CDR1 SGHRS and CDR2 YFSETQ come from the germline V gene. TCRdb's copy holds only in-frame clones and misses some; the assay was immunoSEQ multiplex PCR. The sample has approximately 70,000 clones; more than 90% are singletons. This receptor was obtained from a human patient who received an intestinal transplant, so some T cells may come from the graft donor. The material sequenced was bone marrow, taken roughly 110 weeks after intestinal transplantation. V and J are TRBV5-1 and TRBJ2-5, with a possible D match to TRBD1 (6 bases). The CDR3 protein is CASSPGRTDATQYF. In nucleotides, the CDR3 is TGCGCCAGCAGCCCGGGCAGGACAGATGCGACCCAGTACTTC.